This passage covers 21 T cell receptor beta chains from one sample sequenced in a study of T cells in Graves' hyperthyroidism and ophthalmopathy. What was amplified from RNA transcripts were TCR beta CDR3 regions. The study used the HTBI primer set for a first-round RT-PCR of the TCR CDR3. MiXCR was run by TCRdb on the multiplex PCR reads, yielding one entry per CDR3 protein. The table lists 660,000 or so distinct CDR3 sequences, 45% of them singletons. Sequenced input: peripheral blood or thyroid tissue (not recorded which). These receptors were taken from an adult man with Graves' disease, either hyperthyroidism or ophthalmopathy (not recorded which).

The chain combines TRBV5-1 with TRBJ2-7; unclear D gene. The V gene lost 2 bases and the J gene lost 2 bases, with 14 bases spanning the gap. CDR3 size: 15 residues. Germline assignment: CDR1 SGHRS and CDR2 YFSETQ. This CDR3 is CASSLANNPTYEQYF. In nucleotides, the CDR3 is TGCGCCAGCAGCTTAGCCAATAACCCGACCTACGAGCAGTACTTC.

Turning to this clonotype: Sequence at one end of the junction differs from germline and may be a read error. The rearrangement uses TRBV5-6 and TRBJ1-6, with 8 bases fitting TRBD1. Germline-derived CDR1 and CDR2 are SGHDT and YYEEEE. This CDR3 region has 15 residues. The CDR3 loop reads CASSKSRGLASSLHF. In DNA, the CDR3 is TGTGCCAGCAGCAAGAGCAGGGGGCTTGCTTCATCCCTCCACTTT. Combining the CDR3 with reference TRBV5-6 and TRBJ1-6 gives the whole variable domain DAGVTQSPTHLIKTRGQQVTLRCSPKSGHDTVSWYQQALGQGPQFIFQYYEEEERQRGNFPDRFSGHQFPNYSSELNVNALLLGDSALYLCASSKSRGLASSLHFGNGTRLTVT.

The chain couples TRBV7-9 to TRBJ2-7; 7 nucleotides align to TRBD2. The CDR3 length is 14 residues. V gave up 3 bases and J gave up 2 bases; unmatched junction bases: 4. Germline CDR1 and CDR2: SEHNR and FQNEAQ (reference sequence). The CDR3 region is CASSLGEGPYEQYF. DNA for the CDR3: TGTGCCAGCAGCTTGGGGGAGGGCCCCTACGAGCAGTACTTC.

CDR3 DNA: TGTGCCAGTCAGGGCACTTATGGCTACACCTTC. Amino acids: CASQGTYGYTF. The chain uses TRBV2 and TRBJ1-2, with D maybe TRBD1 (5 bases). V dropped 9 bases and J dropped 5 bases, with 10 bases sitting between them. The CDR3 totals 11 residues. In germline, CDR1 is SNHLY, CDR2 FYNNEI.

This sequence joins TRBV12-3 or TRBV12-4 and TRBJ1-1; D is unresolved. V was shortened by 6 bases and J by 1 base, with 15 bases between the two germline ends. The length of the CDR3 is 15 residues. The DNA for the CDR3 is TGTGCCAGCAGCCCCCTGGGAACAGCGAACACTGAAGCTTTCTTT. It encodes CASSPLGTANTEAFF.

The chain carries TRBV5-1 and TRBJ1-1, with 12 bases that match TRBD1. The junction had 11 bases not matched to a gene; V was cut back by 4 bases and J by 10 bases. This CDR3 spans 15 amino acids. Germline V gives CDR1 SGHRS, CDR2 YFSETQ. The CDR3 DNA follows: TGCGCCAGCAGCCTTGGGACAGGGGGCGCGCTGAGAGCTTTCTTT. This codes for CASSLGTGGALRAFF.

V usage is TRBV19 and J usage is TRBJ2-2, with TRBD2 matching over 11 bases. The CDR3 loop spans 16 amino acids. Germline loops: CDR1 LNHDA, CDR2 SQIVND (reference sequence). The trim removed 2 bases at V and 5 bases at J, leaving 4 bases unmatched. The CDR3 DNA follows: TGTGCCAGTAGTATAAGGGGACTAGCGGATACCGGGGAGCTGTTTTTT. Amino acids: CASSIRGLADTGELFF.

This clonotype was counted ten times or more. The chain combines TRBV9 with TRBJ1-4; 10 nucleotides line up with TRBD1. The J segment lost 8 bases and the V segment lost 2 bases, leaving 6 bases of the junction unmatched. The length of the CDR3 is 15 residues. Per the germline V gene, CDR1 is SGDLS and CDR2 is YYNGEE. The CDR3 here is CASSVDRGLGEKLFF. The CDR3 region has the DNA TGTGCCAGCAGCGTTGACAGGGGGCTAGGAGAAAAACTGTTTTTT. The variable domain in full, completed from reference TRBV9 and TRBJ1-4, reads DSGVTQTPKHLITATGQRVTLRCSPRSGDLSVYWYQQSLDQGLQFLIQYYNGEERAKGNILERFSAQQFPDLHSELNLSSLELGDSALYFCASSVDRGLGEKLFFGSGTQLSVL.

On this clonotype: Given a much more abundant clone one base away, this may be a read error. This CDR3 is CASSLARDRETYGHTF. The CDR3 DNA is TGTGCCAGCAGCTTAGCGAGGGACAGGGAGACGTATGGCCACACCTTC. The J gene is TRBJ1-2, the V gene TRBV11-1; 9 positions match TRBD1. Looked up from germline, CDR1 is SGHAT and CDR2 is FQDESV (reference sequence). This CDR3 has 16 amino acids.

The CDR3 bases are TGTGCCCTAGGCGGAACCCAGTACTTC. Its translation is CALGGTQYF. This chain links TRBV10-3 with TRBJ2-5; D unresolved. This CDR3 region has 9 residues. Germline V gives CDR1 ENHRY, CDR2 SYGVKD. V dropped 11 bases and J dropped 8 bases, with 9 bases sitting between them.

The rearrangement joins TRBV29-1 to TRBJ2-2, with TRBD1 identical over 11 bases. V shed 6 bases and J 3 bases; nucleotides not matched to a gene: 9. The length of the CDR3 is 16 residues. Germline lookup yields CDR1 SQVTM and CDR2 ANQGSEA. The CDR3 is CSVAGQGVFDTGELFF. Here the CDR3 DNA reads TGCAGCGTCGCGGGACAGGGGGTTTTCGACACCGGGGAGCTGTTTTTT.

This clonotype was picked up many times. The DNA of the CDR3 is TGCAGCGTTGAAGATCTGGCAGGGGGCGAGCAGTACTTC. Protein: CSVEDLAGGEQYF. The rearrangement uses TRBV29-1 and TRBJ2-7, with 7 bases lining up with TRBD1. The junction had 5 bases not matched to a gene; V was cut back by 0 bases and J by 6 bases. The CDR3 is made up of 13 amino acids. CDR1 is SQVTM, CDR2 ANQGSEA, per germline.

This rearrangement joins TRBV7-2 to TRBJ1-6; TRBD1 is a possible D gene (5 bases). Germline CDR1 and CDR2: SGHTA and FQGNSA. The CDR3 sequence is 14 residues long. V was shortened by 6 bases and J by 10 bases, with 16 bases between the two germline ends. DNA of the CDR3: TGTGCCAGCAGTTTCGGGGGGGTTTTGTCACCCCTCCACTTT. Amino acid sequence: CASSFGGVLSPLHF.

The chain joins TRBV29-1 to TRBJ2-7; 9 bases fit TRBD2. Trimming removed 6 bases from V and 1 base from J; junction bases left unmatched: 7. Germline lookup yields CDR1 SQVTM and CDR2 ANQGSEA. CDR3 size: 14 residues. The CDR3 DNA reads TGCAGCGTCCGGACGACTAGCGGTTCCTACGAGCAGTACTTC. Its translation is CSVRTTSGSYEQYF.

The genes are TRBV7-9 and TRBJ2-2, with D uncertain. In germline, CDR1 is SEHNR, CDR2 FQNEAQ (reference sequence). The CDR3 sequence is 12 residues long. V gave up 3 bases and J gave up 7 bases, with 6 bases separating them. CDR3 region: CASSFNIGELFF. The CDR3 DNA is TGTGCCAGCAGCTTTAATATCGGGGAGCTGTTTTTT.

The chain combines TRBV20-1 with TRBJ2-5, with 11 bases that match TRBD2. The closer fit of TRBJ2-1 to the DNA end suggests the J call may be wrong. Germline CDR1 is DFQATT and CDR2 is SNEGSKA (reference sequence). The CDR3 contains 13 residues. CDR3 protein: CSARVLAGVGQFF. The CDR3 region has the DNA TGCAGTGCTAGAGTACTAGCGGGAGTCGGACAGTTCTTC.

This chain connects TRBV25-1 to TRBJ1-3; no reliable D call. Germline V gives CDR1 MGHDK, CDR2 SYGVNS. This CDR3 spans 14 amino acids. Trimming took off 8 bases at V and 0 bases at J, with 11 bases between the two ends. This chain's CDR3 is CASYDTDSGNTIYF. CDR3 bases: TGTGCCAGCTATGATACCGACTCTGGAAACACCATATATTTT.

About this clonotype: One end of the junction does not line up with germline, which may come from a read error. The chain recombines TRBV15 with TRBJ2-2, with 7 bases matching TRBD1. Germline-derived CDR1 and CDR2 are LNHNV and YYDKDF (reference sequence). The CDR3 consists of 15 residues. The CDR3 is CASSNRGWNTGELFF. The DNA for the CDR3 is TGTGCCAGCAGCAACAGGGGTTGGAACACCGGGGAGCTGTTTTTT.

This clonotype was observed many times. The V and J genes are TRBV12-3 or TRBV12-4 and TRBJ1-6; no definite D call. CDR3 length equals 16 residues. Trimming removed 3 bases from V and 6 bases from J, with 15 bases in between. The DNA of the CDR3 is TGTGCCAGCAGTTTCGGCTTGGCGAACTTTAATTCACCCCTCCACTTT. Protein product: CASSFGLANFNSPLHF.

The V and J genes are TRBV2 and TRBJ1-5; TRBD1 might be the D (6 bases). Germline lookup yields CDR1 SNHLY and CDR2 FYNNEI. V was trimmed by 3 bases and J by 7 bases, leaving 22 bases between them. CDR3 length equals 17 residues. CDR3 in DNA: TGTGCCAGCAGTGACGATGGGGGCGCGGTCGGGGAGCAGCCCCAGCATTTT. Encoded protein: CASSDDGGAVGEQPQHF.

This CDR3 is CASSSTGTVSYEQYF. The CDR3 nucleotides are TGCGCCAGCAGCTCGACCGGGACAGTCTCCTACGAGCAGTACTTC. The rearrangement uses TRBV5-1 and TRBJ2-7; TRBD1 agrees at 7 bases. This CDR3 spans 15 amino acids. CDR1 and CDR2 (germline): SGHRS, YFSETQ. With 3 bases clipped from V and 0 bases from J, the junction kept 6 bases outside the gene matches.